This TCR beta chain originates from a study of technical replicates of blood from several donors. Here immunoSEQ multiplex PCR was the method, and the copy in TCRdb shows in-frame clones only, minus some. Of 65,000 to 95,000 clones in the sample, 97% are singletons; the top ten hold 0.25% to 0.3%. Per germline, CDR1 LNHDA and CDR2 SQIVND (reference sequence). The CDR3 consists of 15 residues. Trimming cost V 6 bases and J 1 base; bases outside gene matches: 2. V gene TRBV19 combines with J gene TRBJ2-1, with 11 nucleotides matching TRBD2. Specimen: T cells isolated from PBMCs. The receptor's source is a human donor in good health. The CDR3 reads CASRTSGTSYNEQFF. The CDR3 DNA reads TGTGCCAGTAGGACTAGCGGGACGTCCTACAATGAGCAGTTCTTC.